This is a list of T cell receptor beta chains from one sample in a study of blood T cell repertoires in COVID-19. The table came from immunoSEQ multiplex PCR; TCRdb's copy has only in-frame clones and leaves some out. The sample has 250,000 to 350,000 clones, around 87% seen once; the top ten hold more than 3%. Sequences were obtained from peripheral blood. Source of these receptors: a woman in her forties or fifties with active or convalescent COVID-19. Each CDR3 is given with its conserved first and last residue. The D gene is left open where the match is weak. Clone size is stated in some rows and not others, as once, few, many or a class when expanded.

J gene | clone size | V gene | D gene | CDR3 DNA | CDR3 protein
TRBJ2-7 | once | TRBV5-1 | TRBD2 | TGCGCCAGCAAAGCGGGAGGGCCCTACGAGCAGTACTTC | CASKAGGPYEQYF
TRBJ2-3 | - | TRBV2 | TRBD1 | TGTGCCAACCCCGACAGGGATTCTCTTACGCAGTATTTT | CANPDRDSLTQYF
TRBJ2-7 | - | TRBV27 | TRBD2 | TGTGCCAGCGGCCCTAGCGGGAGCACGACCGAGCAGTACTTC | CASGPSGSTTEQYF
TRBJ2-1 | - | TRBV7-3 | TRBD1 | TGTGCCAGCAGCTCCGAGACAGGGACCAATGAGCAGTTCTTC | CASSSETGTNEQFF
TRBJ2-5 | - | TRBV3-1/TRBV3-2 | - | TGTGCCAGCAGCCATCTTATGGACACCGAAGAGACCCAGTACTTC | CASSHLMDTEETQYF
TRBJ1-6 | - | TRBV6-6 | TRBD1 | TGTGCCAGCAGTAAGACAGGGGTTAATAATTCACCCCTCCACTTT | CASSKTGVNNSPLHF
TRBJ2-1 | - | TRBV7-8 | - | TGTGCCAGCAGCTCGTTAATTCGGGTCTTC | CASSSLIRVF
TRBJ1-1 | - | TRBV7-6 | - | TGTGCCAGCAGCTTCACAGGGAGCACTGAAGCTTTCTTT | CASSFTGSTEAFF
TRBJ1-2 | few | TRBV7-8 | - | TGTGCCAGCAGCCAGCGGGCAGGTCCTAACTATGGCTACACCTTC | CASSQRAGPNYGYTF
TRBJ1-6 | - | TRBV6-5 | TRBD1 | TGTGCCAGCCGGGACAGGGGCTCCTATAATTCACCCCTCCACTTT | CASRDRGSYNSPLHF
TRBJ1-5 | - | TRBV27 | - | TGTGCTAGCAGTTCTCGCGGGGGGACCAATCAGCCCCAGCATTTT | CASSSRGGTNQPQHF
TRBJ2-7 | - | TRBV6-4 | TRBD2 | TGTGCCAGCAGTGACTTAAGGGTTAGCGGGAATGAAGAGTACGAGCAGTACTTC | CASSDLRVSGNEEYEQYF
TRBJ2-1 | - | TRBV15 | - | TGTGCCACCAGCAGAGAGGTCGGGGATGAGCAGTTCTTC | CATSREVGDEQFF
TRBJ1-5 | - | TRBV29-1 | - | TGCAGCGTGGTAAGCAATAGCAATCAGCCCCAGCATTTT | CSVVSNSNQPQHF
TRBJ1-2 | - | TRBV5-6 | TRBD1 | TGTGCCAGCAGCCACACTACAGGGGGCTCCTTTCCGGGAACCTTC | CASSHTTGGSFPGTF
TRBJ2-5 | - | TRBV25-1 | - | TGTGCCAGCAGTGAGCCCTCTCGGGAGACCCAGTACTTC | CASSEPSRETQYF
TRBJ2-5 | - | TRBV25-1 | - | TGTGCCAGCAGTGAATGGCCGGGACTCCGAGAAGAGACCCAGTACTTC | CASSEWPGLREETQYF
TRBJ1-4 | - | TRBV5-1 | - | TGCGCCAGCAGCTACCAGGGTTCAACTAATGAAAAACTGTTTTTT | CASSYQGSTNEKLFF
TRBJ2-7 | - | TRBV3-1/TRBV3-2 | TRBD1 | TGTGCCAGCAGCCAAAGACCGGGACAGAACTACGAGCAGTACTTC | CASSQRPGQNYEQYF
TRBJ1-1 | - | TRBV12-5 | - | TGTGCTAGTGGTTTGTCCAGTTTCACTGAAGCTTTCTTT | CASGLSSFTEAFF
TRBJ1-1 | - | TRBV5-1 | TRBD1 | TGCGCCAGTGGGAAGGGACAGGGACCGTTCACTGAAGCTTTCTTT | CASGKGQGPFTEAFF
TRBJ1-5 | few | TRBV5-6 | TRBD1 | TGTGCCAGCAGCTTCCGGGACAGGGGAGGGCCCCAGCATTTT | CASSFRDRGGPQHF
TRBJ2-1 | - | TRBV7-9 | TRBD1 | TGTGCCAGCAGCAGAGACCGGGACAGCCACAATGAGCAGTTCTTC | CASSRDRDSHNEQFF
TRBJ2-7 | - | TRBV19 | - | TGTGCCAGTGCACCCCAGGGGGGCGCCTACTACGAGCAGTACTTC | CASAPQGGAYYEQYF
TRBJ1-4 | few | TRBV28 | TRBD1 | TGTGCCAGCAGTTTCACAGGGGGAGGTGAAAAACTGTTTTTT | CASSFTGGGEKLFF
TRBJ1-1 | - | TRBV20-1 | - | TGCAGCGCAAGTAGAACAATGAACACTGAAGCTTTCTTT | CSASRTMNTEAFF
TRBJ2-1 | - | TRBV7-2 | TRBD2 | TGTGCCTCCCGTGGGGAGCGGGGGGCCTACAATGAGCAGTTCTTC | CASRGERGAYNEQFF
TRBJ1-2 | - | TRBV9 | TRBD1 | TGTGCCAGCAGCGTCGAGCAGGGGGCGGAGGGCTACACCTTC | CASSVEQGAEGYTF
TRBJ1-2 | - | TRBV7-2 | - | TGTGCCAGCAGCTTATCCACCGGGTCGGCGGATGGCTACACCTTC | CASSLSTGSADGYTF
TRBJ1-4 | - | TRBV20-1 | - | TGCAGTGCCCTAGTGGAAAAACTGTTTTTT | CSALVEKLFF
TRBJ1-5 | once | TRBV30 | - | TGTGCCTGGAGTGGGGCTAAGACTCAGCCCCAGCATTTT | CAWSGAKTQPQHF
TRBJ2-6 | - | TRBV11-2 | - | TGTGCCAGCAGCTTCATCCTGGACAACCTCTCTGGGGCCAACGTCCTGACTTTC | CASSFILDNLSGANVLTF
TRBJ2-5 | - | TRBV11-2 | TRBD2 | TGTGCCAGCAGTTATAGCGGGGGAGGAGAGACCCAGTACTTC | CASSYSGGGETQYF
TRBJ2-7 | - | TRBV28 | - | TGTGCCAGCAGTTTATCGCGCTACGAGCAGTACTTC | CASSLSRYEQYF
TRBJ2-3 | - | TRBV6-5 | TRBD2 | TGTGCCAGCAGTCGCGGGGGAGCTAGCACAGATACGCAGTATTTT | CASSRGGASTDTQYF
TRBJ1-4 | - | TRBV11-2 | TRBD1 | TGTGCCAGCAGCCCCCAGACAGGGGGCTCGGTAAAACTGTTTTTT | CASSPQTGGSVKLFF
TRBJ2-7 | - | TRBV4-3 | - | TGCGCCAGCAGCCCAGGACATCTGAGGGAGCAGTACTTC | CASSPGHLREQYF
TRBJ2-1 | - | TRBV7-9 | TRBD1 | TGTGCCAGCAGCTTCACCGACAGGGGCAATGAGCAGTTCTTC | CASSFTDRGNEQFF
TRBJ2-5 | - | TRBV6-5 | - | TGTGCCAGCAGGGGGCAGACCAAGGGGACCCAGTACTTC | CASRGQTKGTQYF
TRBJ2-7 | - | TRBV7-2 | TRBD1 | TGTGCCAGCAGCCATACCCGGGACAGGGCCTACGAGCAGTACTTC | CASSHTRDRAYEQYF
TRBJ2-7 | - | TRBV6-2/TRBV6-3 | - | TGTGCCAGCAGTTACTCCGACACGTACGAGCAGTACTTC | CASSYSDTYEQYF
TRBJ2-1 | - | TRBV19 | TRBD1 | TGTGCCAGTAGTATTAGTCAGGGGGCGAATGAGCAGTTCTTC | CASSISQGANEQFF
TRBJ1-5 | once | TRBV3-1/TRBV3-2 | - | TGTGCCAGCAGCCAAGGGAGGTTGGGTCAGCCCCAGCATTTT | CASSQGRLGQPQHF
TRBJ1-1 | - | TRBV27 | TRBD1 | TGTGCCAGCAGTCTCCAGAGACAGGGGGCGCGTCTCATGAACACTGAAGCTTTCTTT | CASSLQRQGARLMNTEAFF
TRBJ2-3 | - | TRBV3-1/TRBV3-2 | TRBD2 | TGTGCCAGCAGCCCACGACTAGCGGGGGTCAGTGGGGATACGCAGTATTTT | CASSPRLAGVSGDTQYF
TRBJ2-3 | - | TRBV6-2/TRBV6-3 | - | TGTGCCAGCAGTTACCTAGGAGATACGCAGTATTTT | CASSYLGDTQYF
TRBJ1-2 | - | TRBV30 | - | TGTGCCTGGAGTTTTACAGTGAACTATGGCTACACCTTC | CAWSFTVNYGYTF
TRBJ1-1 | - | TRBV5-1 | - | TGCGCCAGCAGCCCCCCCCGAGGGGGTTCTGAAGCTTTCTTT | CASSPPRGGSEAFF
TRBJ1-2 | - | TRBV28 | - | TGTGCCAGCAGCCTAGCCGGCTATGGCTACACCTTC | CASSLAGYGYTF
TRBJ2-5 | - | TRBV5-1 | TRBD1 | TGCGCCAGCTGCTTATCCGGGACAGGCCAAGAGACCCAGTACTTC | CASCLSGTGQETQYF
TRBJ2-2 | - | TRBV19 | - | TGTGCCAGTAACGGTGGGCATGGAAACACCGGGGAGCTGTTTTTT | CASNGGHGNTGELFF
TRBJ1-1 | - | TRBV28 | TRBD1 | TGTGCCAGCAGTAACAGGGGCAATGAAGCTTTCTTT | CASSNRGNEAFF
TRBJ1-5 | - | TRBV30 | TRBD1 | TGTGCCTGCCGGGACAGGGGGGCTCAGCCCCAGCATTTT | CACRDRGAQPQHF